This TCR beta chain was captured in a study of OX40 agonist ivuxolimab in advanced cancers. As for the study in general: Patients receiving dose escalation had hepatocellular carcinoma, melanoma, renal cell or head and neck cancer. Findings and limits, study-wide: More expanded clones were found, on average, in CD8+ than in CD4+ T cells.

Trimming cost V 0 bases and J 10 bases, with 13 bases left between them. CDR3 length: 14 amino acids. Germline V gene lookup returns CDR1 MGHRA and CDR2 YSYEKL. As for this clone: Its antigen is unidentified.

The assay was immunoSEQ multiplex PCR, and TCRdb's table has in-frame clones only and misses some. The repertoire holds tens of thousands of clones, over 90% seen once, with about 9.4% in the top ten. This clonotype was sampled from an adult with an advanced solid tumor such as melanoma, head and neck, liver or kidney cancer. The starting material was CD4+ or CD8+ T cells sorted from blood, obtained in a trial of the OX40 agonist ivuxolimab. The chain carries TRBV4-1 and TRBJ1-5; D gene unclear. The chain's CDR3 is CASSQDNSGNPQHF. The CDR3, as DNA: TGCGCCAGCAGCCAAGATAACTCGGGGAACCCCCAGCATTTT.